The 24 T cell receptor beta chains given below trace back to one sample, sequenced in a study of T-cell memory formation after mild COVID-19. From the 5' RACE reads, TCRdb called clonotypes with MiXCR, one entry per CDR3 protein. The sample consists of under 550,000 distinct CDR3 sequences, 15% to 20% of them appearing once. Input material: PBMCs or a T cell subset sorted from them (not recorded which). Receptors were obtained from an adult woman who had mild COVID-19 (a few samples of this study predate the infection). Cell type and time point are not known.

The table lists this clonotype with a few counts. The CDR3 is CAWSVQGVAKNIQYF. The CDR3, as DNA: TGTGCCTGGAGTGTACAGGGGGTAGCCAAAAACATTCAGTACTTC. This chain links TRBV30 with TRBJ2-4; 8 bases align to TRBD1. The CDR3 loop spans 15 amino acids. Per germline, CDR1 GTSNPN and CDR2 SVGIG (reference sequence). The trim removed 0 bases at V and 0 bases at J, leaving 1 base unmatched.

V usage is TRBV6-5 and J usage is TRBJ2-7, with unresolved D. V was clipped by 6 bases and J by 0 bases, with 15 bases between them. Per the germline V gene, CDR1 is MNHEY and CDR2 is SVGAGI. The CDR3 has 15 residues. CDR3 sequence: CASSSGLMSSYEQYF. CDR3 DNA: TGTGCCAGCAGCTCCGGCCTGATGAGCTCCTACGAGCAGTACTTC.

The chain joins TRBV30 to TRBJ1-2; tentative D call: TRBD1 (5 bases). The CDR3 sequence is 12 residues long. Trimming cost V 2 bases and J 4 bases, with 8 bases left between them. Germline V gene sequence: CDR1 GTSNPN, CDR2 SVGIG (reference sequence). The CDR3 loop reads CAWSMGTYGYTF. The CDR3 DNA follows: TGTGCCTGGAGTATGGGGACCTATGGCTACACCTTC.

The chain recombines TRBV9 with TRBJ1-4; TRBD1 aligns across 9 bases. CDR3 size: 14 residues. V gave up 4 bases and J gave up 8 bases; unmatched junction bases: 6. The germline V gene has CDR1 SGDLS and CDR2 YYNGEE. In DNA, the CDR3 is TGTGCCAGCAGCCCCCGACAGGGGGTCGAAAAACTGTTTTTT. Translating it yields CASSPRQGVEKLFF.

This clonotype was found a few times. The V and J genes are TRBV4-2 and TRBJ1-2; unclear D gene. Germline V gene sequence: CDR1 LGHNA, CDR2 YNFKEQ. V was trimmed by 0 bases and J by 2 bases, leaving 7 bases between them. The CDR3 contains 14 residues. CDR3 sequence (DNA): TGTGCCAGCAGCCAAGAAACGGAGAACTATGGCTACACCTTC. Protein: CASSQETENYGYTF.

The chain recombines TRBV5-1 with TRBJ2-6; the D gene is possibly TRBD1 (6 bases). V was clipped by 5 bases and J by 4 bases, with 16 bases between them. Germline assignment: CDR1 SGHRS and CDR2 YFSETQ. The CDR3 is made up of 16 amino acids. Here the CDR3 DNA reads TGCGCCAGCAGGGCATTGCAGGGGACCGGGGCCAACGTCCTGACTTTC. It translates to CASRALQGTGANVLTF.

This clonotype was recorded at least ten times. CDR3 loop: CASSPTRSSYNEQFF. CDR3 bases: TGTGCCAGCAGCCCGACCCGGAGCTCCTACAATGAGCAGTTCTTC. The chain uses TRBV3-1 and TRBJ2-1; D not certain. Germline V gives CDR1 LGHDT, CDR2 YNNKEL (reference sequence). Between the trimmed V and J ends, which lost 4 bases and 0 bases, there was a span of 10 bases. The CDR3 covers 15 residues.

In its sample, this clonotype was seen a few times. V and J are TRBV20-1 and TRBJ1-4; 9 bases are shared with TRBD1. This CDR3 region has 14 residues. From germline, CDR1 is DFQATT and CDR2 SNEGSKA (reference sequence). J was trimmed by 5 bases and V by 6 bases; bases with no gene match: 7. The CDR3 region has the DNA TGCAGTGCACAGAGGGACAGGGTGAATGAAAAACTGTTTTTT. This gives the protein CSAQRDRVNEKLFF.

The CDR3 nucleotides are TGTGCCACCAGTGACGCCCCGGGACTCCGGGAGGCCCACTCTGGGGCCAACGTCCTGACTTTC. As protein: CATSDAPGLREAHSGANVLTF. The rearrangement links TRBV24-1 to TRBJ2-6; 7 bases match TRBD2. The CDR3 consists of 21 residues. J lost 0 bases, V lost 4 bases, and 17 bases had no gene match. Germline V gene lookup returns CDR1 KGHDR and CDR2 SFDVKD.

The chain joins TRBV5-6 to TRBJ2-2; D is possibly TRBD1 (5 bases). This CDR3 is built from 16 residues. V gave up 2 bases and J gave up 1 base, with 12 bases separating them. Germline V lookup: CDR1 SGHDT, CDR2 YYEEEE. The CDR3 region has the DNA TGTGCCAGCAGCTTAGTTCGTCAGGGGAACACCGGGGAGCTGTTTTTT. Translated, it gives CASSLVRQGNTGELFF. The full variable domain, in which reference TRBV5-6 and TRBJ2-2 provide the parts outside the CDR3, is DAGVTQSPTHLIKTRGQQVTLRCSPKSGHDTVSWYQQALGQGPQFIFQYYEEEERQRGNFPDRFSGHQFPNYSSELNVNALLLGDSALYLCASSLVRQGNTGELFFGEGSRLTVL.

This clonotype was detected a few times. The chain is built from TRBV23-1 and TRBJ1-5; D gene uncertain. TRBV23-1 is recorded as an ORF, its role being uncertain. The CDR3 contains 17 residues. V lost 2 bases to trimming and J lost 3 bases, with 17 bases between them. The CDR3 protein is CASSQNPQELVNQPQHF. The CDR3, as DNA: TGCGCCAGCAGTCAAAACCCTCAAGAGTTAGTCAATCAGCCCCAGCATTTT.

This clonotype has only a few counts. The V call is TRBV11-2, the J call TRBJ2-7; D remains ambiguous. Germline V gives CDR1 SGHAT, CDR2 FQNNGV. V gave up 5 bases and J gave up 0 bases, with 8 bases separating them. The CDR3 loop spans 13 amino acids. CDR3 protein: CASSLWGSYEQYF. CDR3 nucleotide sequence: TGTGCCAGCAGCCTGTGGGGCTCCTACGAGCAGTACTTC.

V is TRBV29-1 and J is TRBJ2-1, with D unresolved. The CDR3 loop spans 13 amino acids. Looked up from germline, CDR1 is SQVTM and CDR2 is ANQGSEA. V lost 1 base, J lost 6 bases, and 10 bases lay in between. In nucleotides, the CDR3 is TGCAGCGTTGAAGGAGGCGTATTCAATGAGCAGTTCTTC. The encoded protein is CSVEGGVFNEQFF.

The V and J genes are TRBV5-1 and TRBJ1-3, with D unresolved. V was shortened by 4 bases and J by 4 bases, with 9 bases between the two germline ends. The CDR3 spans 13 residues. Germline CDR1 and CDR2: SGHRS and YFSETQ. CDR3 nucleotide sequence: TGCGCCAGCAGCCCATCGGCCGGAAACACCATATATTTT. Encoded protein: CASSPSAGNTIYF. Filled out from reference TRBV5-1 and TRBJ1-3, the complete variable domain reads KAGVTQTPRYLIKTRGQQVTLSCSPISGHRSVSWYQQTPGQGLQFLFEYFSETQRNKGNFPGRFSGRQFSNSRSEMNVSTLELGDSALYLCASSPSAGNTIYFGEGSWLTVV.

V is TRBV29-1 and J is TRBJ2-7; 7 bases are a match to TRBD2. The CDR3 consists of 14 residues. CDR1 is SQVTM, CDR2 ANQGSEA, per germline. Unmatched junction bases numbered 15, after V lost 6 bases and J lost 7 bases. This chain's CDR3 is CSVSSGTTLSEQYF. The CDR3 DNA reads TGCAGCGTCTCATCCGGGACTACTCTTTCGGAGCAGTACTTC.

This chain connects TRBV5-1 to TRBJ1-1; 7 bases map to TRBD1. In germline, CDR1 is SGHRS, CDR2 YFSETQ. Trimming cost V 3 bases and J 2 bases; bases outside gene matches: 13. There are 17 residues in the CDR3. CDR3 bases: TGCGCCAGCAGCTGGGCGAGTAGGGGGCAATTAAACACTGAAGCTTTCTTT. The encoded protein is CASSWASRGQLNTEAFF.

The CDR3 sequence: CAFGTGQGAFF. The CDR3 bases are TGTGCCTTCGGGACGGGTCAGGGAGCTTTCTTT. This rearrangement joins TRBV30 to TRBJ1-1, with D perhaps TRBD1 (5 bases). This CDR3 is 11 amino acids long. Germline assignment: CDR1 GTSNPN and CDR2 SVGIG (reference sequence). V was shortened by 7 bases and J by 10 bases, with 16 bases between the two germline ends.

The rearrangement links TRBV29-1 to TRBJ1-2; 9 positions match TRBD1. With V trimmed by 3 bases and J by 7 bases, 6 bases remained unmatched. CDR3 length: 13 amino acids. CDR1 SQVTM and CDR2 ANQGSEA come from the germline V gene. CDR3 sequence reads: CSVEPGTGSGYTF. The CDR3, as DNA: TGCAGCGTTGAGCCCGGGACAGGGAGTGGCTACACCTTC.

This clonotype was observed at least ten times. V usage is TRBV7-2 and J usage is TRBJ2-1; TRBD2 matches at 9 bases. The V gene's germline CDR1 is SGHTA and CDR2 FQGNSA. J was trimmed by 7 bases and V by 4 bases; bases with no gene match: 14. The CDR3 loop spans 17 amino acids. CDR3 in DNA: TGTGCCAGCAGCTCGAGTAGGGTAGCGGGAGTACTGAATGAGCAGTTCTTC. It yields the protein CASSSSRVAGVLNEQFF.

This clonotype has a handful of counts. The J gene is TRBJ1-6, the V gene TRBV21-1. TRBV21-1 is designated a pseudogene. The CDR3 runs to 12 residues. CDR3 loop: CASSKGNSPLHF. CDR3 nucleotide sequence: TGTGCCAGCAGCAAAGGGAATTCACCCCTCCACTTT.

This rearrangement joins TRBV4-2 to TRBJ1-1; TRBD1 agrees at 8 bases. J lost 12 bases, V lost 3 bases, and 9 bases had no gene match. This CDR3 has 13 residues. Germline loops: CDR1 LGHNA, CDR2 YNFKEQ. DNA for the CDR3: TGTGCCAGCAGCCAGCTCGATGGACAGGGACCTTTCTTT. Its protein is CASSQLDGQGPFF.

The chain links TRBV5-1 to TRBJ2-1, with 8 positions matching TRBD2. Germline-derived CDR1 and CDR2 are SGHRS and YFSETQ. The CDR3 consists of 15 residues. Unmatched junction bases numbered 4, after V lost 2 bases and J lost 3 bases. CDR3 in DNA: TGCGCCAGCAGCTTCGAGCGGGAGATCTACAATGAGCAGTTCTTC. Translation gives CASSFEREIYNEQFF.

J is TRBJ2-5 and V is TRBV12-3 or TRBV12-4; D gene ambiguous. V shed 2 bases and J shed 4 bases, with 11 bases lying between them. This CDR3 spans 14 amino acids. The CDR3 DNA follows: TGTGCCAGCAGTTTACGGGCTCCCGGAGAGACCCAGTACTTC. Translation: CASSLRAPGETQYF.

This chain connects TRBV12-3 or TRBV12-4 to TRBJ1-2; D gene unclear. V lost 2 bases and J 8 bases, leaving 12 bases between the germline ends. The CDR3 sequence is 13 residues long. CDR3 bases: TGTGCCAGCAGTTTATGGTACGGGATCGGCTACACCTTC. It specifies CASSLWYGIGYTF.